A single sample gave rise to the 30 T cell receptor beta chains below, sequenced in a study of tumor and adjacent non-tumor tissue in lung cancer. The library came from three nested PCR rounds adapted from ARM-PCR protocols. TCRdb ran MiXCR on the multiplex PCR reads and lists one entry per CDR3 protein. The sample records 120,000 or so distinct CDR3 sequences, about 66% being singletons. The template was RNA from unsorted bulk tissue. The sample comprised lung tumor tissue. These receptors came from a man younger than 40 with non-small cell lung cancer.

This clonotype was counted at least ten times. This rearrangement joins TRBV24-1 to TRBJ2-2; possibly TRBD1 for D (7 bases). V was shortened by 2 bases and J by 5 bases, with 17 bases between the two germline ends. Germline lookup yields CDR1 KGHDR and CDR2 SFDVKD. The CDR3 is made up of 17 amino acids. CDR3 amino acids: CATSDYPSPGGTGELFF. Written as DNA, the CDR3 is TGTGCCACCAGTGATTACCCCTCCCCAGGGGGGACCGGGGAGCTGTTTTTT.

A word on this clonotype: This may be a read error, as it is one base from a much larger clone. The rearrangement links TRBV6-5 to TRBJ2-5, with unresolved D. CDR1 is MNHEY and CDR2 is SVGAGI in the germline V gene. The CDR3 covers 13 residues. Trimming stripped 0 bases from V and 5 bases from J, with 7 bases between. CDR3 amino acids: CASSYSEQETQYF. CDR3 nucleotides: TGTGCCAGCAGTTACTCCGAGCAGGAGACCCAGTACTTC.

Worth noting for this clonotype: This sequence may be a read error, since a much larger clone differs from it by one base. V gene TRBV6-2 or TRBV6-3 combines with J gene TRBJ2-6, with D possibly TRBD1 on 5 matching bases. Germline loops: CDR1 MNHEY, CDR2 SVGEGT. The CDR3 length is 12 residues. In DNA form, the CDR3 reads TGTGCCAGTTATGCTGGGGCCAACGTCATGACTTTC. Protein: CASYAGANVMTF.

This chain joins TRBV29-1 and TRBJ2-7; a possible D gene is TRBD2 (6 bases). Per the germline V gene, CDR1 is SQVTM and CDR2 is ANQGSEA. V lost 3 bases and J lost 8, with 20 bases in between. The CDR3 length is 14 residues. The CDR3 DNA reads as TGCAGCGTTGACTCCGTGACTAGTTCTTACAAGCAGTACTTC. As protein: CSVDSVTSSYKQYF.

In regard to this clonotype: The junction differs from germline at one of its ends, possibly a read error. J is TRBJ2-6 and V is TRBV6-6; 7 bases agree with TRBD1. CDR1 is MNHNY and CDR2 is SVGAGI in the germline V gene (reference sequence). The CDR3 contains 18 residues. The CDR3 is CASSSIGTVSSGANALTF. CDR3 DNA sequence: TGTGCCAGCAGTTCCATCGGGACAGTGAGCTCTGGGGCCAACGCCCTGACTTTC.

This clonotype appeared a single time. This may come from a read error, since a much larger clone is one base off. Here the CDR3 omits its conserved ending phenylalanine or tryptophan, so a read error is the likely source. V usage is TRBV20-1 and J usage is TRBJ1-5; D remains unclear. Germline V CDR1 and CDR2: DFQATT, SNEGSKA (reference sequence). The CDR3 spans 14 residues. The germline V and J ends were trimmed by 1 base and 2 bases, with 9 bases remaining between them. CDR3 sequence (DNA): TGCAGTGCTAGAGGGAGTTCTCGCAATCAGCCCCAGCATTAT. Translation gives CSARGSSRNQPQHY.

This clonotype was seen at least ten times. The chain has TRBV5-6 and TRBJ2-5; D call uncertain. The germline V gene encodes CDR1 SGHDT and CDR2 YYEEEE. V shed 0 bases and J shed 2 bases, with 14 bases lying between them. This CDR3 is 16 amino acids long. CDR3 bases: TGTGCCAGCAGCTTGGTCTACGGTGGTGGTCAAGAGACCCAGTACTTC. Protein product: CASSLVYGGGQETQYF.

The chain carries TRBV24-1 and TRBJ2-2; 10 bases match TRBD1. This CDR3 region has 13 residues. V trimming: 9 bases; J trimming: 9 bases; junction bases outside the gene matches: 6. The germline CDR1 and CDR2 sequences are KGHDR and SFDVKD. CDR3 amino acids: CATGTGVARELFF. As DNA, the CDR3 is TGTGCCACCGGGACAGGGGTTGCCAGGGAGCTGTTTTTT.

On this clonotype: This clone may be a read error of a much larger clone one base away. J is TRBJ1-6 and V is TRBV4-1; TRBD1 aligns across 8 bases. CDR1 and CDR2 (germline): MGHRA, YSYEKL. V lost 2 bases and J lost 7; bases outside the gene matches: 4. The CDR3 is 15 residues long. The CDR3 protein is CASSQIDRGNSPLHF. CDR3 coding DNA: TGCGCCAGCAGCCAAATTGACAGGGGAAATTCACCCCTCCACTTT.

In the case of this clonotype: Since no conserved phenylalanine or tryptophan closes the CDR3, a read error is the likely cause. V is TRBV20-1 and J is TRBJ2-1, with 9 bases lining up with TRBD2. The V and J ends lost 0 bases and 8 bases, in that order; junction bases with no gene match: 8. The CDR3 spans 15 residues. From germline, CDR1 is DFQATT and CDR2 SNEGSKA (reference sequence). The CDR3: CSARDSGSLIYEQFL. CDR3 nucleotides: TGCAGTGCTAGAGATAGCGGGAGCTTGATCTATGAGCAGTTCCTC.

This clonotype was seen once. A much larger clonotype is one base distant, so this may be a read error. Written as DNA, the CDR3 is TGCAGTGCTAGAGGACCCGGGACTAATAGCACAGATACGCAGTATTTT. Its protein product is CSARGPGTNSTDTQYF. The chain links TRBV20-1 to TRBJ2-3; 7 nucleotides agree with TRBD2. CDR1 is DFQATT, CDR2 SNEGSKA, per germline (reference sequence). The CDR3 totals 16 residues. V trimming: 1 base; J trimming: 0 bases; junction bases outside the gene matches: 7.

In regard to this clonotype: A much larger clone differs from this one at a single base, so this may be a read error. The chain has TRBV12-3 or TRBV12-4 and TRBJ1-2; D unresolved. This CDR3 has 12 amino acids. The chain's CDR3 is CASSWRAYSYTF. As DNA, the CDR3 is TGTGCCAGCAGCTGGAGGGCCTATAGCTACACCTTC.

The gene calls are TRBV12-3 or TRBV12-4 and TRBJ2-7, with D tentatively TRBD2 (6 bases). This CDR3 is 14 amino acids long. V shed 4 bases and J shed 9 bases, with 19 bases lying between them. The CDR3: CASSSTTRSHGQYF. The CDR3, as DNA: TGTGCCAGCAGTTCCACGACTAGGTCCCACGGGCAGTACTTC.

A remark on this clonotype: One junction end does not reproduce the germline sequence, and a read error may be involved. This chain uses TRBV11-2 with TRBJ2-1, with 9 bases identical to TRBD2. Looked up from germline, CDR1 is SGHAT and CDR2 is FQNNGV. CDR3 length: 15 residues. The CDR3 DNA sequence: TGTACCAGCAGTTTTATTGCGGGAGGGAATAATGAGCAGCTCTTC. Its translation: CTSSFIAGGNNEQLF.

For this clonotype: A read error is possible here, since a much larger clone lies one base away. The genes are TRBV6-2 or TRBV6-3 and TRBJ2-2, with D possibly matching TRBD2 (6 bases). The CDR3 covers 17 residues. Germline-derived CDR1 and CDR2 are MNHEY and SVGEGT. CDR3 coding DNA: TGTACCAGCAGTTACTCTGGAACGCGGGGTCCTCCCGGGGAGCTGTTTTTT. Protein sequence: CTSSYSGTRGPPGELFF.

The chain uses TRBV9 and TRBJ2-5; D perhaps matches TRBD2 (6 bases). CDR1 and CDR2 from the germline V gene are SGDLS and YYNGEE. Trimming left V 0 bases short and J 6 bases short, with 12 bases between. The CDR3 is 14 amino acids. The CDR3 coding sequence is TGTGCCAGCAGCGTAGCTGGCGGGGCCAAGACCCAGTACTTC. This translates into CASSVAGGAKTQYF.

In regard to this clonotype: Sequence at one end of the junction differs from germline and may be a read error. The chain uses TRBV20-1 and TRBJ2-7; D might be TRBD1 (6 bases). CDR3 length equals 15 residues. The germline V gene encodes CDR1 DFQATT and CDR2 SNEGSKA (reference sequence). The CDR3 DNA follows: TGCAGTGCTAGGGACTCCAGGGGTTTCTCCTACGAGCGGTACTTC. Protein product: CSARDSRGFSYERYF.

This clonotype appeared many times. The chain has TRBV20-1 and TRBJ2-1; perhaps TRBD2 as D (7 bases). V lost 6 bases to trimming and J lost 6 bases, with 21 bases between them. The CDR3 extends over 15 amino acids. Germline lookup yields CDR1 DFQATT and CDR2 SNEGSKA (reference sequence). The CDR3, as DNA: TGCAGTGCCGAGACGGGGGGCGGAATAATCAATGAGCAGTTCTTC. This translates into CSAETGGGIINEQFF.

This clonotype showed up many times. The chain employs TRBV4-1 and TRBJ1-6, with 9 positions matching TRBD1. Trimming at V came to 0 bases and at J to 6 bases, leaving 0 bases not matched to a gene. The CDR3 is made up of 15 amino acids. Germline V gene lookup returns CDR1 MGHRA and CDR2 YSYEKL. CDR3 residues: CASSQEGQGNSPLHF. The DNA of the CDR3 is TGCGCCAGCAGCCAAGAGGGACAGGGTAATTCACCCCTCCACTTT.

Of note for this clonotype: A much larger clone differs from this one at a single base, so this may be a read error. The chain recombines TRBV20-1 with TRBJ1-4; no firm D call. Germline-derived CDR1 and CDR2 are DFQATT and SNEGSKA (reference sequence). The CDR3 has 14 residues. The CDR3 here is CSAGDVPSPEKLFF. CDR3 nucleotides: TGCAGTGCTGGAGATGTCCCGAGCCCGGAGAAACTGTTTTTT.

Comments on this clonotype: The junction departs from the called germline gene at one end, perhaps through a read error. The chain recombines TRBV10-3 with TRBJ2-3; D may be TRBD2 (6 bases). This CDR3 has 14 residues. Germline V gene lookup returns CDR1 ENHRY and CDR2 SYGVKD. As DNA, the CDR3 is TGTGCCATCAGTGAGGGAGGGGCCACAGATATGCAGTGTTTT. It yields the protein CAISEGGATDMQCF.

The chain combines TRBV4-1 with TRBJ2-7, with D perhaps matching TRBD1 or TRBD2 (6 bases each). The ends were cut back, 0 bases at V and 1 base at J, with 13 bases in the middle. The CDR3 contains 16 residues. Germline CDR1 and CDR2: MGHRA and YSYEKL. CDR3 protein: CASSQDMGGRSYEQYF. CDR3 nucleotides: TGCGCCAGCAGCCAAGATATGGGGGGCCGGTCCTACGAGCAGTACTTC.

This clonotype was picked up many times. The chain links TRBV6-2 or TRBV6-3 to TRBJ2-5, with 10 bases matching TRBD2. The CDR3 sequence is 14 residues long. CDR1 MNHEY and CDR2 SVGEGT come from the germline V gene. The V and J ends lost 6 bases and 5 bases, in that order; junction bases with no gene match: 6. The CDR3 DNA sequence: TGTGCCAGCAGGACTAGCGGGCGTTCCGAGACCCAGTACTTC. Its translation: CASRTSGRSETQYF.

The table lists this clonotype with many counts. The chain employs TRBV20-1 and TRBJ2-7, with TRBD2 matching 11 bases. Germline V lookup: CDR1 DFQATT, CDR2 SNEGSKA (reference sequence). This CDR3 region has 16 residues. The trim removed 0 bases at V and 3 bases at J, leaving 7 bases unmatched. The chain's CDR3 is CSARDVTSGDFYEQYF. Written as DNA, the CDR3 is TGCAGTGCTAGAGATGTGACTAGCGGGGATTTCTACGAGCAGTACTTC.

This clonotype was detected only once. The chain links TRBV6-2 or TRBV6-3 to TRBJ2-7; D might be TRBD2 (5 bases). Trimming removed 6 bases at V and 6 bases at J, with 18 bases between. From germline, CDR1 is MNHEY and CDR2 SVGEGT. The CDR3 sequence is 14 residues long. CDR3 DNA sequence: TGTGCCAGCAGGGAGTTCCCGGGGTCTCTCGAGCAGTACTTC. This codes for CASREFPGSLEQYF.

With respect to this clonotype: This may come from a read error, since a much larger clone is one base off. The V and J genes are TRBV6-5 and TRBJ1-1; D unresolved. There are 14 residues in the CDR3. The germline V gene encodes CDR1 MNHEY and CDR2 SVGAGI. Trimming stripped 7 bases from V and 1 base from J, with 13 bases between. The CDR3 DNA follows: TGTGCCAGCAAGGCCCTCATTGGGAACACTGAAGCTTTCTTT. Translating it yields CASKALIGNTEAFF.

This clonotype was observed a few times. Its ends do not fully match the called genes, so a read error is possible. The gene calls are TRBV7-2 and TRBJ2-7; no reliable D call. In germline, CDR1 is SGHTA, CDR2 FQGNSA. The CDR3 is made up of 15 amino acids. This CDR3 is CASTLEQIYSYEQYF. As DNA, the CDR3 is TGTGCCAGCACCTTAGAACAGATCTACTCCTACGAGCAGTACTTC.

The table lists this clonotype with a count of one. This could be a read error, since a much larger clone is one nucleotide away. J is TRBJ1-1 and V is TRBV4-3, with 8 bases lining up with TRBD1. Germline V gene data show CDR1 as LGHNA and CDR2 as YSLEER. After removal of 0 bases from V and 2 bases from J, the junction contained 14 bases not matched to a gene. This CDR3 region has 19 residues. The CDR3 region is CASSQELRQGAGINTEAFF. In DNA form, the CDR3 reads TGCGCCAGCAGCCAAGAACTTAGGCAGGGGGCTGGCATAAACACTGAAGCTTTCTTT.

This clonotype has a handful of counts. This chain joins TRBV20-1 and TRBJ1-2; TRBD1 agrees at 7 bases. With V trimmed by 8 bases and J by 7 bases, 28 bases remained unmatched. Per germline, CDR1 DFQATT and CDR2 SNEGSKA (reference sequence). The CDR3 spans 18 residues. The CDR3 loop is CSTLRPGYGRGLVFGYTF. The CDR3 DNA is TGCAGTACTCTACGACCCGGGTATGGAAGGGGGCTGGTGTTTGGCTACACCTTC.

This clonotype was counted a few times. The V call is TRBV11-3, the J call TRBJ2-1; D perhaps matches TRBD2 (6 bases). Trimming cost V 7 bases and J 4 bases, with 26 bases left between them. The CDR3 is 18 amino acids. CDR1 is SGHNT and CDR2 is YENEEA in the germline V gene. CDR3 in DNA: TGTGCCAGCACCCTCGCGACGGGACTCGCAATCATATACAATGAGCAGTTCTTC. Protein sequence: CASTLATGLAIIYNEQFF.